These 20 T cell receptor beta chains share one sample of origin, sequenced in a study of T cell changes during pregnancy in multiple sclerosis. Measured with immunoSEQ multiplex PCR; TCRdb has only the in-frame clones, and not every one. The sample has about 72,000 clones, about 90% seen once. The sample here was peripheral blood, taken in the first trimester of pregnancy. The receptor set was obtained from a female donor in good health, enrolled as a control in a pregnancy study.

This clone was observed a handful of times. The chain employs TRBV5-1 and TRBJ2-2, with D perhaps matching TRBD2 (6 bases). V dropped 0 bases and J dropped 5 bases, with 11 bases sitting between them. CDR3 size: 15 residues. The germline gives CDR1 SGHRS, CDR2 YFSETQ. The CDR3 loop reads CASSLEGRKTGELFF. Written as DNA, the CDR3 is TGCGCCAGCAGCTTGGAAGGGAGGAAAACCGGGGAGCTGTTTTTT.

The V call is TRBV5-1, the J call TRBJ2-3; 10 nucleotides align to TRBD2. V shed 4 bases and J 0 bases; nucleotides not matched to a gene: 5. Germline-derived CDR1 and CDR2 are SGHRS and YFSETQ. This CDR3 comprises 16 residues. CDR3 bases: TGCGCCAGCAGCCGAGGACTAGCGGCTAGCACAGATACGCAGTATTTT. This sequence encodes CASSRGLAASTDTQYF.

The gene calls are TRBV6-6 and TRBJ1-1; D is unresolved. Germline V gene sequence: CDR1 MNHNY, CDR2 SVGAGI (reference sequence). Deletions cut 6 bases from V and 1 base from J, with 6 bases between. The CDR3 loop spans 12 amino acids. The CDR3, as DNA: TGTGCCAGCAGCCCAGGGAACACTGAAGCTTTCTTT. Its protein is CASSPGNTEAFF.

This clone has more than one count but fewer than ten. The chain employs TRBV25-1 and TRBJ1-4; D not certain. Per germline, CDR1 MGHDK and CDR2 SYGVNS. The CDR3 is made up of 12 amino acids. Trimming removed 5 bases from V and 7 bases from J, with 8 bases in between. The CDR3 sequence is CASSLSVEKLFF. The DNA of the CDR3 is TGTGCCAGCAGTCTCAGCGTTGAAAAACTGTTTTTT.

The chain is built from TRBV19 and TRBJ2-1; perhaps TRBD2 as D (5 bases). Germline V gene data show CDR1 as LNHDA and CDR2 as SQIVND (reference sequence). The CDR3 has 14 residues. Trimming took 1 base from V and 7 from J, leaving 11 bases between them. This chain's CDR3 is CASSIADSTNEQFF. For the CDR3, the DNA is TGTGCCAGTAGTATAGCGGACTCAACTAATGAGCAGTTCTTC.

V usage is TRBV5-6 and J usage is TRBJ2-7; TRBD2 is a possible D gene (5 bases). V lost 3 bases and J lost 13, with 23 bases in between. Germline-derived CDR1 and CDR2 are SGHDT and YYEEEE. This CDR3 is 14 amino acids long. The CDR3, as DNA: TGTGCCAGCAGCTCGACCGGGGATATTCCTGACCACTACTTC. Translating it yields CASSSTGDIPDHYF.

The chain links TRBV6-5 to TRBJ1-1, with unresolved D. The germline V gene encodes CDR1 MNHEY and CDR2 SVGAGI. Trimming left V 5 bases short and J 7 bases short, with 8 bases between. This CDR3 comprises 11 residues. The CDR3 region is CASSTPREAFF. CDR3 in DNA: TGTGCCAGCAGTACACCTCGTGAAGCTTTCTTT.

This clone was observed a handful of times. The chain has TRBV2 and TRBJ2-7; the match to TRBD1 covers 9 bases. V lost 6 bases and J lost 6; bases outside the gene matches: 12. Germline V lookup: CDR1 SNHLY, CDR2 FYNNEI. The CDR3 has 15 residues. CDR3 protein: CASRPRTGAMTEQYF. The DNA of the CDR3 is TGTGCCAGCAGGCCTAGGACAGGGGCGATGACCGAGCAGTACTTC.

The genes are TRBV5-1 and TRBJ1-3, with a tentative D call TRBD1 (6 bases). Germline CDR1 is SGHRS and CDR2 is YFSETQ. V dropped 4 bases and J dropped 2 bases, with 10 bases sitting between them. The CDR3 is 14 residues long. CDR3 in DNA: TGCGCCAGCAGCATAGGGACAACTGGAAACACCATATATTTT. Translated: CASSIGTTGNTIYF.

The chain links TRBV6-5 to TRBJ1-2; D is unclear. V lost 0 bases to trimming and J lost 8 bases, with 10 bases between them. Germline CDR1 MNHEY, CDR2 SVGAGI. This CDR3 has 13 amino acids. CDR3 sequence: CASSYSRPSGYTF. CDR3 coding DNA: TGTGCCAGCAGTTACTCGCGCCCGTCGGGCTACACCTTC.

The rearrangement links TRBV6-6 to TRBJ2-1; 10 nucleotides align to TRBD1. This CDR3 comprises 14 residues. The trim removed 7 bases at V and 8 bases at J, leaving 8 bases unmatched. Germline CDR1 and CDR2: MNHNY and SVGAGI (reference sequence). CDR3 residues: CASTQGGQGDEQFF. The CDR3 DNA reads as TGTGCCAGCACCCAGGGAGGACAGGGGGATGAGCAGTTCTTC.

J is TRBJ2-3 and V is TRBV18, with D unresolved. The germline CDR1 and CDR2 sequences are KGHSH and LQKENI. V was trimmed by 5 bases and J by 3 bases, leaving 6 bases between them. This CDR3 is 12 amino acids long. CDR3 sequence reads: CASSSNTDTQYF. CDR3 DNA: TGTGCCAGCTCATCCAATACAGATACGCAGTATTTT. The entire variable domain, with the rest obtained from reference TRBV18 and TRBJ2-3, is as follows: NAGVMQNPRHLVRRRGQEARLRCSPMKGHSHVYWYRQLPEEGLKFMVYLQKENIIDESGMPKERFSAEFPKEGPSILRIQQVVRGDSAAYFCASSSNTDTQYFGPGTRLTVL.

Only a few counts were recorded for this clone. V and J are TRBV28 and TRBJ2-7, with TRBD2 matching 9 bases. J lost 1 base, V lost 3 bases, and 4 bases had no gene match. CDR3 length: 15 residues. In germline, CDR1 is MDHEN, CDR2 SYDVKM. CDR3 coding DNA: TGTGCCAGCAGTTTTAGCGGGAGTAGGTCCTACGAGCAGTACTTC. Its translation: CASSFSGSRSYEQYF.

The sample holds a few counts of this clone. V usage is TRBV5-1 and J usage is TRBJ2-3; 11 nucleotides match TRBD2. The germline CDR1 and CDR2 sequences are SGHRS and YFSETQ. V gave up 3 bases and J gave up 4 bases; unmatched junction bases: 1. The CDR3 sequence is 14 residues long. As DNA, the CDR3 is TGCGCCAGCAGCTCGACTAGCGGGGCAGATACGCAGTATTTT. It translates to CASSSTSGADTQYF.

This chain joins TRBV5-1 and TRBJ2-1; 8 nucleotides align to TRBD1. V shed 4 bases and J 7 bases; nucleotides not matched to a gene: 7. The CDR3 covers 14 residues. The germline gives CDR1 SGHRS, CDR2 YFSETQ. CDR3 residues: CASSINTGGNEQFF. CDR3 nucleotide sequence: TGCGCCAGCAGCATAAATACAGGGGGAAATGAGCAGTTCTTC.

The chain links TRBV5-4 to TRBJ2-2; 10 bases are shared with TRBD2. The CDR3 runs to 15 residues. Germline V gene data show CDR1 as SGHNT and CDR2 as YYREEE (reference sequence). With V trimmed by 7 bases and J by 1 base, 4 bases remained unmatched. The CDR3 protein is CASGRTSGNTGELFF. The CDR3 coding sequence is TGTGCCAGCGGACGGACTAGCGGGAACACCGGGGAGCTGTTTTTT.

CDR3 nucleotides: TGTGCCAGCAGTTACACCTGGAGCTCTGGAAACACCATATATTTT. Translating gives CASSYTWSSGNTIYF. V is TRBV6-5 and J is TRBJ1-3; no clear D. This CDR3 comprises 15 residues. Per the germline V gene, CDR1 is MNHEY and CDR2 is SVGAGI. V was clipped by 2 bases and J by 0 bases, with 8 bases between them.

This chain links TRBV30 with TRBJ1-1; the match to TRBD1 covers 7 bases. Germline V CDR1 and CDR2: GTSNPN, SVGIG (reference sequence). The CDR3 covers 12 residues. V gave up 4 bases and J gave up 7 bases; unmatched junction bases: 6. CDR3 in amino acids: CAWTEGAIEAFF. The CDR3 bases are TGTGCCTGGACAGAGGGGGCGATTGAAGCTTTCTTT.

This chain uses TRBV11-3 with TRBJ2-1; TRBD2 matches 11 bases. V was pared by 4 bases and J by 4 bases, with 3 bases of the junction left unmatched. CDR3 length: 15 amino acids. CDR1 and CDR2 (germline): SGHNT, YENEEA. CDR3: CASSWGTSGYNEQFF. The CDR3 coding sequence is TGTGCCAGCAGCTGGGGGACTAGCGGATACAATGAGCAGTTCTTC.

The V call is TRBV2, the J call TRBJ1-2; no clear D. Germline V gene lookup returns CDR1 SNHLY and CDR2 FYNNEI. There are 13 residues in the CDR3. Trimming removed 6 bases from V and 4 bases from J, with 12 bases in between. The CDR3 spells CASRGLIPYGYTF. CDR3 coding DNA: TGTGCCAGCAGGGGCCTCATCCCCTATGGCTACACCTTC.